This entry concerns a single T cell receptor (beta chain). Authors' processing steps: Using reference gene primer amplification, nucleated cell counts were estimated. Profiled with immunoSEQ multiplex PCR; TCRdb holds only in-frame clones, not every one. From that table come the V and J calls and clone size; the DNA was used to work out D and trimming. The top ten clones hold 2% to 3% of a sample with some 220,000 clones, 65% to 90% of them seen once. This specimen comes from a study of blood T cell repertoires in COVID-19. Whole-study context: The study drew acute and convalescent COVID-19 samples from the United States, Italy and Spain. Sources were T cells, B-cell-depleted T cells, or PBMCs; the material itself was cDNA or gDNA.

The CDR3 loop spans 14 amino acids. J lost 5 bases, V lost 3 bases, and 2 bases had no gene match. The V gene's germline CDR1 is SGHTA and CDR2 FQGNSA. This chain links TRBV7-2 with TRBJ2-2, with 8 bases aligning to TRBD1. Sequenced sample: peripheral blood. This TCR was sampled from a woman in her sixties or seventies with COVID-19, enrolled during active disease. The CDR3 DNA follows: TGTGCCAGCAGCTTGGACAGGGTTACCGGGGAGCTGTTTTTT. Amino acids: CASSLDRVTGELFF.